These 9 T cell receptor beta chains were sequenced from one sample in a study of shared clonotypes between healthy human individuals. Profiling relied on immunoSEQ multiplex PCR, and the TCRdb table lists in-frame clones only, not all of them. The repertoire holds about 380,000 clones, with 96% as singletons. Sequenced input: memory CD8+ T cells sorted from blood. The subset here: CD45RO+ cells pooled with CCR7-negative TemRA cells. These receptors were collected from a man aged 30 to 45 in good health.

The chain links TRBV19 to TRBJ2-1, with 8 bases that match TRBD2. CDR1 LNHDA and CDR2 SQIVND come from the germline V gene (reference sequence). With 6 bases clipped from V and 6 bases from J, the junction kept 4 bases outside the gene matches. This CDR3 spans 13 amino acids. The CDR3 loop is CASSLAGINEQFF. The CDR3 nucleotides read TGTGCCAGTAGCCTAGCGGGTATCAATGAGCAGTTCTTC.

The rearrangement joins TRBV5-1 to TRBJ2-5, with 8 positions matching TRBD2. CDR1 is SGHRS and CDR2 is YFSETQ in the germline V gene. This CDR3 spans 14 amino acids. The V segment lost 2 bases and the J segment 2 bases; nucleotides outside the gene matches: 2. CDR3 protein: CASSFGTRQETQYF. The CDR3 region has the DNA TGCGCCAGCAGCTTCGGGACTAGGCAAGAGACCCAGTACTTC.

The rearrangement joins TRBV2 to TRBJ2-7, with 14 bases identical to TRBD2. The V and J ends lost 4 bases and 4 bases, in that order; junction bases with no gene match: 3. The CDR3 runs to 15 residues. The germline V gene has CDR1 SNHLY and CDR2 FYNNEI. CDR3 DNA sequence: TGTGCCAGCAGTGCCGGGACTAGCGGGAGTTACGAGCAGTACTTC. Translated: CASSAGTSGSYEQYF.

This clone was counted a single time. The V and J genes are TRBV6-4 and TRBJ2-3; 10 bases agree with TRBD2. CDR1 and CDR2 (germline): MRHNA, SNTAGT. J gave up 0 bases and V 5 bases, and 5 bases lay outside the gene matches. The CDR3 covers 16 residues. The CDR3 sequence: CASSRLAGDSTDTQYF. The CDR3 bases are TGTGCCAGCAGTCGTCTAGCGGGAGACAGCACAGATACGCAGTATTTT.

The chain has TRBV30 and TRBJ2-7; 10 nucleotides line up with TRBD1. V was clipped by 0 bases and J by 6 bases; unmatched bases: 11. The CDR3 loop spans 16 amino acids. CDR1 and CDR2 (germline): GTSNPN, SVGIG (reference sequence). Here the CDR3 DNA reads TGTGCCTGGAGTGTCACAGGGACAGGGGCCTTTGGCGAGCAGTACTTC. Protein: CAWSVTGTGAFGEQYF.

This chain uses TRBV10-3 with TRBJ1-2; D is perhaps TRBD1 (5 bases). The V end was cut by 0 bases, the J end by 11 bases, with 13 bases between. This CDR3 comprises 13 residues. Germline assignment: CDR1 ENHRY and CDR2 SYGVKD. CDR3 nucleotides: TGTGCCATCAGTGAGTCGGCAGGGAGTAGGTACACCTTC. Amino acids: CAISESAGSRYTF.

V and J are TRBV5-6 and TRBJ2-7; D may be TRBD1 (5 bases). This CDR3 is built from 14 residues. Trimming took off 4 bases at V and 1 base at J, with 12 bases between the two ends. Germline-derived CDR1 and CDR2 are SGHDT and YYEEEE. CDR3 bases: TGTGCCAGCAGCACGACAGCAGCATCCTACGAGCAGTACTTC. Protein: CASSTTAASYEQYF.

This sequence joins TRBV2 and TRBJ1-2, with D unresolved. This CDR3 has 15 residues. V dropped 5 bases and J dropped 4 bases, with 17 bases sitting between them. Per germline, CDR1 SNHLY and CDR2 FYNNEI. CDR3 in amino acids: CASSLPRRGSYGYTF. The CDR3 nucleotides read TGTGCCAGCAGTTTGCCCAGAAGAGGGTCCTATGGCTACACCTTC.

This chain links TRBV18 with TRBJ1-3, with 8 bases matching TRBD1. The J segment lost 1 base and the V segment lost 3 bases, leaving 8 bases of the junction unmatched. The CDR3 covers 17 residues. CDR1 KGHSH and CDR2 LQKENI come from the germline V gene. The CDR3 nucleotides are TGTGCCAGCTCACCTAAACAGGGGGGTAATTCTGGAAACACCATATATTTT. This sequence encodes CASSPKQGGNSGNTIYF.